These 32 T cell receptor beta chains share one sample of origin, sequenced in a study of vaccination and CD4 T cells after COVID-19. Their cognate antigens are unknown. Sequenced with the Oncomine TCR Beta short-read assay was DNA taken from cultured CD4+ T cells. TCRdb redid the calling of the PCR reads with MiXCR, one entry per CDR3 protein. The table includes some 16,000 distinct CDR3 sequences, 65% to 80% detected once. The treatment here: roughly 11-day PBMC culture with coronavirus spike peptide pools or control peptides (ViraFEST assay). Sequenced material: CD4+ T cells from blood, cultured in vitro. The receptors stem from a human donor who had recovered from COVID-19.

The rearrangement links TRBV7-2 to TRBJ1-5; the D is unclear. Trimming took off 5 bases at V and 0 bases at J, with 17 bases between the two ends. Germline CDR1 reads SGHTA; CDR2 reads FQGNSA. The CDR3 totals 17 residues. This chain's CDR3 is CASSASWGANSNQPQHF. In nucleotides, the CDR3 is TGTGCCAGCAGCGCCTCATGGGGAGCAAATAGCAATCAGCCCCAGCATTTT.

This chain links TRBV20-1 with TRBJ2-6; D is undetermined. The CDR3 has 14 residues. CDR1 DFQATT and CDR2 SNEGSKA come from the germline V gene (reference sequence). V was shortened by 5 bases and J by 0 bases, with 8 bases between the two germline ends. The DNA for the CDR3 is TGCAGTGCTTTCTATTTCTCTGGGGCCAACGTCCTGACTTTC. Its protein is CSAFYFSGANVLTF.

Here the CDR3 reads CASSGTAYTEAFF. In DNA form, the CDR3 reads TGTGCCAGTAGTGGCACAGCCTACACTGAAGCTTTCTTT. The V gene is TRBV19, the J gene TRBJ1-1; D unresolved. The CDR3 length is 13 residues. Germline CDR1 LNHDA, CDR2 SQIVND (reference sequence). Deletions cut 5 bases from V and 3 bases from J, with 10 bases between.

In nucleotides, the CDR3 is TGTGCCAGTAGTATCCGCCTTCTGAACACTGAAGCTTTCTTT. Amino acids: CASSIRLLNTEAFF. The chain recombines TRBV19 with TRBJ1-1; D is unresolved. Germline V lookup: CDR1 LNHDA, CDR2 SQIVND (reference sequence). The CDR3 consists of 14 residues. V was cut by 3 bases and J by 0 bases, with 8 bases left in between.

This rearrangement joins TRBV20-1 to TRBJ1-5, with D uncertain. This CDR3 spans 12 amino acids. V lost 5 bases and J lost 4, with 9 bases in between. The germline CDR1 and CDR2 sequences are DFQATT and SNEGSKA (reference sequence). The CDR3 spells CSARRRNQPQHF. The CDR3 DNA reads TGCAGTGCTCGCCGACGGAATCAGCCCCAGCATTTT.

This clonotype was counted only a few times. The chain is built from TRBV28 and TRBJ1-5, with a tentative D call TRBD1 (6 bases). V lost 5 bases and J lost 4, with 21 bases in between. Germline V gene data show CDR1 as MDHEN and CDR2 as SYDVKM. This CDR3 spans 17 amino acids. The CDR3: CASSKREYRVRNQPQHF. The CDR3 DNA is TGTGCCAGCAGTAAACGGGAATACAGGGTTAGGAATCAGCCCCAGCATTTT.

The chain employs TRBV20-1 and TRBJ1-1; 9 bases align to TRBD1. There are 14 residues in the CDR3. Per the germline V gene, CDR1 is DFQATT and CDR2 is SNEGSKA (reference sequence). V was clipped by 1 base and J by 1 base; unmatched bases: 1. The CDR3 DNA reads as TGCAGTGCTAGAGCGACAGGGGGGAACACTGAAGCTTTCTTT. This translates into CSARATGGNTEAFF.

The chain carries TRBV27 and TRBJ2-7; D may be TRBD2 (5 bases). Germline V gives CDR1 MNHEY, CDR2 SMNVEV (reference sequence). The CDR3 sequence is 12 residues long. With 2 bases removed from V and 6 bases from J, the gap between germline ends came to 8 bases. The DNA of the CDR3 is TGTGCCAGCAGTTTAAGGAGGTCCGAGCAGTACTTC. It yields the protein CASSLRRSEQYF.

The CDR3 loop is CASSIPGSQPQHF. CDR3 bases: TGTGCCAGTAGTATCCCCGGGAGCCAGCCCCAGCATTTT. The chain links TRBV19 to TRBJ1-5; D is uncertain. Germline V gives CDR1 LNHDA, CDR2 SQIVND (reference sequence). The CDR3 is made up of 13 amino acids. Trimming left V 3 bases short and J 7 bases short, with 10 bases between.

The chain is built from TRBV27 and TRBJ1-1; TRBD1 matches at 7 bases. V dropped 5 bases and J dropped 1; count of bases not matched to a gene: 7. CDR3 length equals 15 residues. Germline V gene lookup returns CDR1 MNHEY and CDR2 SMNVEV (reference sequence). The CDR3 here is CASSPQYRGNTEAFF. DNA for the CDR3: TGTGCCAGCAGTCCACAATACAGGGGGAACACTGAAGCTTTCTTT.

The chain uses TRBV6-2 or TRBV6-3 and TRBJ2-4, with D maybe TRBD2 (6 bases). This CDR3 is 15 amino acids long. Germline loops: CDR1 MNHEY, CDR2 SVGEGT. V lost 7 bases and J lost 9, with 22 bases in between. The CDR3 coding sequence is TGTGCCAGCAATCAGGGCGGAGCCCAGGGAGGCATTCAGTACTTC. Protein sequence: CASNQGGAQGGIQYF.

The chain has TRBV2 and TRBJ1-3, with unresolved D. The length of the CDR3 is 12 residues. Trimming cost V 11 bases and J 2 bases, with 10 bases left between them. Germline CDR1 reads SNHLY; CDR2 reads FYNNEI. Written as DNA, the CDR3 is TGTGCCGGCGGCCCGCCTGGAAACACCATATATTTT. Translation gives CAGGPPGNTIYF.

This rearrangement joins TRBV24-1 to TRBJ2-1; 7 bases are shared with TRBD1. V was pared by 3 bases and J by 7 bases, with 5 bases of the junction left unmatched. Germline CDR1 KGHDR, CDR2 SFDVKD. CDR3 length: 14 amino acids. The CDR3 here is CATSDAHRGNEQFF. CDR3 DNA sequence: TGTGCCACCAGTGATGCACACAGGGGTAATGAGCAGTTCTTC.

The chain combines TRBV19 with TRBJ2-1, with 13 bases identical to TRBD2. This CDR3 is 15 amino acids long. Trimming removed 6 bases from V and 6 bases from J; junction bases left unmatched: 5. Per the germline V gene, CDR1 is LNHDA and CDR2 is SQIVND (reference sequence). CDR3: CASRTGTSGINEQFF. The CDR3 DNA sequence: TGTGCCAGTAGAACCGGGACTAGCGGGATCAATGAGCAGTTCTTC. Full variable domain (rest looked up from reference TRBV19 and TRBJ2-1): DGGITQSPKYLFRKEGQNVTLSCEQNLNHDAMYWYRQDPGQGLRLIYYSQIVNDFQKGDIAEGYSVSREKKESFPLTVTSAQKNPTAFYLCASRTGTSGINEQFFGPGTRLTVL.

The rearrangement links TRBV27 to TRBJ1-1; possibly TRBD1 for D (5 bases). The CDR3 runs to 13 residues. The germline CDR1 and CDR2 sequences are MNHEY and SMNVEV (reference sequence). V was clipped by 5 bases and J by 8 bases, with 15 bases between them. The CDR3 protein is CASSVNPGREAFF. As DNA, the CDR3 is TGTGCCAGCAGTGTTAACCCGGGACGGGAAGCTTTCTTT.

This chain links TRBV5-4 with TRBJ2-5; either TRBD1 or TRBD2 may fit D (5 bases each). The CDR3 totals 15 residues. Trimming pared 3 bases from V and 2 bases from J, leaving 14 bases between. In germline, CDR1 is SGHNT, CDR2 YYREEE (reference sequence). CDR3 in amino acids: CASSSPGRPQETQYF. DNA for the CDR3: TGTGCCAGCAGCTCCCCGGGACGGCCACAAGAGACCCAGTACTTC.

The gene calls are TRBV20-1 and TRBJ2-1; 9 nucleotides agree with TRBD2. This CDR3 spans 18 amino acids. The germline V gene encodes CDR1 DFQATT and CDR2 SNEGSKA (reference sequence). J lost 8 bases, V lost 2 bases, and 19 bases had no gene match. The CDR3 DNA is TGCAGTGCTAGAACTGGTTTTAGGTCGGCGGGAGGGGGCGATGAGCAGTTCTTC. Its translation is CSARTGFRSAGGGDEQFF.

CDR3 in DNA: TGTGCCAGCAGCCACCCAGCACGTCGGGGGGAGACCCAGTACTTC. Translation: CASSHPARRGETQYF. The chain recombines TRBV6-1 with TRBJ2-5, with D possibly TRBD2 on 6 matching bases. V shed 6 bases and J shed 5 bases, with 19 bases lying between them. CDR1 is MNHNS and CDR2 is SASEGT in the germline V gene. The CDR3 is made up of 15 amino acids.

This clonotype was observed once. The rearrangement links TRBV20-1 to TRBJ1-6, with D unclear. This CDR3 has 14 residues. CDR1 and CDR2 from the germline V gene are DFQATT and SNEGSKA (reference sequence). V lost 1 base, J lost 10 bases, and 14 bases lay in between. Here the CDR3 DNA reads TGCAGTGCTAGAGCAAGTGTGTTAGAATCACCCCTCCACTTT. This sequence encodes CSARASVLESPLHF.

V and J are TRBV14 and TRBJ1-2; 8 bases match TRBD1. CDR3 size: 16 residues. The trim removed 6 bases at V and 4 bases at J, leaving 13 bases unmatched. CDR1 and CDR2 (germline): SGHDN, FVKESK. The CDR3 bases are TGTGCCAGCAGTACTAACCAGGGGGCGCACGGCTATGGCTACACCTTC. It specifies CASSTNQGAHGYGYTF.

This chain uses TRBV15 with TRBJ2-5; 7 nucleotides line up with TRBD2. There are 15 residues in the CDR3. J lost 1 base, V lost 4 bases, and 6 bases had no gene match. The V gene's germline CDR1 is LNHNV and CDR2 YYDKDF (reference sequence). The CDR3 spells CATSKETSLQETQYF. CDR3 nucleotide sequence: TGTGCCACCAGCAAAGAGACTAGCCTCCAAGAGACCCAGTACTTC.

The gene calls are TRBV7-7 and TRBJ1-6; D is possibly TRBD1 (5 bases). Trimming cost V 1 base and J 10 bases, with 11 bases left between them. Germline V gene data show CDR1 as SSHAT and CDR2 as FNYEAQ (reference sequence). This CDR3 has 14 residues. Here the CDR3 reads CASSLVPGSSPLHF. DNA for the CDR3: TGTGCCAGCAGCTTAGTCCCAGGGAGCTCACCCCTCCACTTT. Using reference TRBV7-7 and TRBJ1-6 for the parts outside the CDR3, the full variable domain is GAGVSQSPRYKVTKRGQDVTLRCDPISSHATLYWYQQALGQGPEFLTYFNYEAQPDKSGLPSDRFSAERPEGSISTLTIQRTEQRDSAMYRCASSLVPGSSPLHFGNGTRLTVT.

The rearrangement joins TRBV15 to TRBJ2-7, with a tentative D call TRBD1 (6 bases). The length of the CDR3 is 14 residues. V dropped 1 base and J dropped 4 bases, with 11 bases sitting between them. Looked up from germline, CDR1 is LNHNV and CDR2 is YYDKDF (reference sequence). In DNA form, the CDR3 reads TGTGCCACCAGCAGAGTTACAGGGCGGTACGAGCAGTACTTC. This translates into CATSRVTGRYEQYF.

V gene TRBV10-3 combines with J gene TRBJ2-5; 7 nucleotides agree with TRBD1. Trimming cost V 8 bases and J 0 bases; bases outside gene matches: 6. The CDR3 consists of 14 residues. Germline loops: CDR1 ENHRY, CDR2 SYGVKD. The CDR3 reads CAIARTGHQETQYF. The CDR3 nucleotides read TGTGCCATCGCCCGGACAGGCCACCAAGAGACCCAGTACTTC.

The rearrangement joins TRBV6-5 to TRBJ1-1; D uncertain. The CDR3 is 15 amino acids. Trimming stripped 4 bases from V and 2 bases from J, with 14 bases between. Germline assignment: CDR1 MNHEY and CDR2 SVGAGI. CDR3 loop: CASSLDFTINTEAFF. Written as DNA, the CDR3 is TGTGCCAGCAGTTTGGATTTTACGATTAACACTGAAGCTTTCTTT.

This chain connects TRBV6-5 to TRBJ2-5, with TRBD1 matching over 10 bases. The V and J ends lost 0 bases and 1 base, in that order; junction bases with no gene match: 5. The CDR3 sequence is 17 residues long. CDR1 and CDR2 (germline): MNHEY, SVGAGI. CDR3 nucleotides: TGTGCCAGCAGTTACTCGTGGGACAGGGGCTTCCAAGAGACCCAGTACTTC. This translates into CASSYSWDRGFQETQYF.

V usage is TRBV12-3 or TRBV12-4 and J usage is TRBJ1-5, with D perhaps matching TRBD1 (6 bases). The length of the CDR3 is 14 residues. With 6 bases removed from V and 4 bases from J, the gap between germline ends came to 13 bases. CDR3 loop: CASRAGTPNQPQHF. The CDR3 DNA is TGTGCCAGCAGGGCCGGGACACCGAATCAGCCCCAGCATTTT.

This sequence joins TRBV7-6 and TRBJ1-2; TRBD1 is a possible D gene (5 bases). The CDR3 covers 14 residues. The V gene lost 5 bases and the J gene lost 5 bases, with 15 bases spanning the gap. CDR1 and CDR2 (germline): SGHVS, FNYEAQ. CDR3 amino acids: CASSPNPTDYGYTF. In DNA, the CDR3 is TGTGCCAGCAGCCCTAACCCGACAGATTATGGCTACACCTTC.

The chain has TRBV9 and TRBJ2-7, with 13 bases fitting TRBD2. This CDR3 has 15 amino acids. The V gene's germline CDR1 is SGDLS and CDR2 YYNGEE. Unmatched junction bases numbered 3, after V lost 2 bases and J lost 4 bases. CDR3 DNA sequence: TGTGCCAGCAGCGTCGAGGGACTAGCGGGATACGAGCAGTACTTC. Translated, it gives CASSVEGLAGYEQYF.

This clonotype was seen just once. This chain links TRBV7-2 with TRBJ2-7; 13 bases align to TRBD2. The CDR3 loop spans 16 amino acids. Germline loops: CDR1 SGHTA, CDR2 FQGNSA. V was clipped by 5 bases and J by 3 bases; unmatched bases: 7. The CDR3 nucleotides are TGTGCCAGCAGCCGTCTGGGACTAGCGGGGAGCTACGAGCAGTACTTC. Its protein product is CASSRLGLAGSYEQYF.

The chain links TRBV20-1 to TRBJ2-2, with D possibly called TRBD1 or TRBD2 (5 bases each). V dropped 2 bases and J dropped 5 bases, with 12 bases sitting between them. The CDR3 is 14 residues long. Per germline, CDR1 DFQATT and CDR2 SNEGSKA (reference sequence). The CDR3 DNA follows: TGCAGTGCTAGATCGGGACGATTAACCGGGGAGCTGTTTTTT. Encoded protein: CSARSGRLTGELFF.

This chain joins TRBV7-9 and TRBJ1-6; D gene uncertain. Between the trimmed V and J ends, which lost 5 bases and 7 bases, there was a span of 15 bases. Germline V gene sequence: CDR1 SEHNR, CDR2 FQNEAQ (reference sequence). The CDR3 loop spans 15 amino acids. For the CDR3, the DNA is TGTGCCAGCAGCATAGACGGAGTCCAGAATTCACCCCTCCACTTT. Its translation is CASSIDGVQNSPLHF.